The T cell receptor beta chain described here comes from a study of cytomegalovirus exposure and HLA in healthy donors. Study background: Researchers found that roughly 81% of about 400 genotyped donors fell within the Caucasian-associated ancestry cluster. General study points: In a later analysis, a missense DCLRE1C variant was linked to TCR beta V- and J-gene trimming. A previous analysis found most TCR beta V segments productive roughly 87% or roughly 30% of the time.

Comment on this clone: Antigen: not known.

The V segment lost 4 bases and the J segment 6 bases; nucleotides outside the gene matches: 8. The CDR3 totals 14 residues. Germline V CDR1 and CDR2: SNHLY, FYNNEI. The PCR ran on 60 Vbeta and 13 Jbeta primers. Original data processing: Unique TCR beta chains totaled about 78 million in a later count, with around 12 million of them shared. The data were produced by immunoSEQ multiplex PCR, yet TCRdb's version contains in-frame clones alone and is incomplete. V, J and clone size are taken as reported in that table, and D and trimming were inferred from the DNA itself. The sample holds approximately 140,000 clones; roughly four fifths are singletons and the top ten take more than 2.5%.

The TCR sequence derives from a man younger than 35 in good health and CMV-seropositive. The chain is built from TRBV2 and TRBJ2-7; 8 bases fit TRBD2. Sequenced: PBMCs. The CDR3 spells CASSVGTRSGEQYF. The CDR3, as DNA: TGTGCCAGCAGTGTGGGGACTAGGTCCGGCGAGCAGTACTTC.